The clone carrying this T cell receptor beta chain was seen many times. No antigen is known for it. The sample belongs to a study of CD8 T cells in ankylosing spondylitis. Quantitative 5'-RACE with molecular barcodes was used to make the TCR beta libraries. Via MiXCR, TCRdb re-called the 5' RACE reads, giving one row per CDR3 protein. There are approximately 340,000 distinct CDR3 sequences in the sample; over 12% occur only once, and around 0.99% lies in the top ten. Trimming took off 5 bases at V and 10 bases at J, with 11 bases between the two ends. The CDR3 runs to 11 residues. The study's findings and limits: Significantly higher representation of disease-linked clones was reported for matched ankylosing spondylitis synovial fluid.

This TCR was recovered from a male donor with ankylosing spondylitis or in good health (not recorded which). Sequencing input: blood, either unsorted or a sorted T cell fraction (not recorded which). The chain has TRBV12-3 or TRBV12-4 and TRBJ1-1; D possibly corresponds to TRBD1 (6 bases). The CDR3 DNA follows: TGTGCCAGCAGTAGGGGGGTGGGAGCTTTCTTT. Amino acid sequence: CASSRGVGAFF.